Sequencing of this T cell receptor (beta chain) was carried out in a study of CD8 T cells in ankylosing spondylitis. TCRdb used MiXCR to reprocess the 5' RACE reads, holding one entry per CDR3 protein. The data contain about 40,000 distinct CDR3 sequences, 16% of them seen just once; the ten biggest clones take up about 45%. V was clipped by 0 bases and J by 3 bases; unmatched bases: 3. This CDR3 comprises 14 residues. Germline loops: CDR1 SGHDT, CDR2 YYEEEE. The rearrangement joins TRBV5-6 to TRBJ2-7; 7 nucleotides align to TRBD1. Material: blood. The TCR sequence derives from a male donor with ankylosing spondylitis or in good health (not recorded which). The CDR3 protein is CASSLGDSLYEQYV. The CDR3 DNA is TGTGCCAGCAGCTTGGGGGACAGCCTCTACGAGCAGTACGTC.